This T cell receptor (beta chain) appears in the sequencing data of a study of T cells in Graves' hyperthyroidism and ophthalmopathy. Researchers took RNA transcripts and amplified the TCR beta CDR3 regions from them. HTBI primers were the set used in a first-round RT-PCR of the TCR CDR3. Each CDR3 protein gets one entry after TCRdb re-called the multiplex PCR reads with MiXCR. The top ten clones hold 28% of a sample with about 360,000 distinct CDR3 sequences, less than 20% of them seen once. The CDR3 has 15 residues. Trimming stripped 4 bases from V and 6 bases from J, with 20 bases between. Germline-derived CDR1 and CDR2 are SGHNT and YYREEE (reference sequence).

The sample comprised blood. This sequence originates from a woman aged 18-29 years with Graves' hyperthyroidism that later progressed to Graves' ophthalmopathy. The chain uses TRBV5-4 and TRBJ2-7, with D perhaps given as TRBD1 or TRBD2 (5 bases each). CDR3 amino acids: CASSPPAGTGSEQYF. As DNA, the CDR3 is TGTGCCAGCAGCCCCCCCGCCGGGACCGGTAGCGAGCAGTACTTC.